This is a list of T cell receptor beta chains from one sample in a study of blood T cell repertoires in COVID-19. The table came from immunoSEQ multiplex PCR; TCRdb's copy has only in-frame clones and leaves some out. The repertoire includes approximately 250,000 clones, more than 70% of them detected once, and over 1% sits in the top ten. Input material: PBMCs or T cells enriched from blood (not recorded which). These receptor sequences come from a woman between 35 and 50 years old with acute COVID-19. Both conserved end residues are part of each CDR3. Each record gives: V gene, clone size, J gene, D gene, CDR3 protein, CDR3 DNA. The D gene is left open where the match is weak. Rows may omit the clone size; those that give it use once, few, many or a size class.

TRBV5-1	.	TRBJ2-7	TRBD2	CASSSSGRGANEQYF	TGCGCCAGCAGCAGTAGCGGGAGAGGGGCGAACGAGCAGTACTTC
TRBV11-2	.	TRBJ2-7	TRBD1	CASSLGQGVGEQYF	TGTGCCAGCAGCTTGGGACAGGGAGTCGGCGAGCAGTACTTC
TRBV19	.	TRBJ1-1	.	CASRPVSQGLNTEAFF	TGTGCCAGTAGACCAGTATCTCAGGGGCTTAACACTGAAGCTTTCTTT
TRBV24-1	.	TRBJ2-5	TRBD1	CATSDFQGALGETQYF	TGTGCCACCAGTGATTTCCAGGGGGCCCTGGGCGAGACCCAGTACTTC
TRBV19	once	TRBJ2-7	.	CASSTAVTPNEQYF	TGTGCCAGTAGTACAGCGGTAACCCCTAACGAGCAGTACTTC
TRBV11-2	.	TRBJ2-1	TRBD2	CASRAPGLVNNEQFF	TGTGCCAGCCGTGCCCCGGGACTAGTGAATAATGAGCAGTTCTTC
TRBV15	.	TRBJ1-4	TRBD1	CATSGLDRGDPEKLFF	TGTGCCACCAGCGGTCTAGACAGGGGGGACCCGGAAAAACTGTTTTTT
TRBV6-1	.	TRBJ1-5	TRBD1	CASSERQGRQPQHF	TGTGCCAGCAGTGAACGACAGGGAAGGCAGCCCCAGCATTTT
TRBV28	.	TRBJ1-1	.	CASSSRGGITEAFF	TGTGCCAGCAGTTCCCGGGGGGGGATCACTGAAGCTTTCTTT
TRBV5-8	.	TRBJ2-1	.	CASTLRGIASREQFF	TGTGCCAGCACCCTTAGGGGAATCGCTAGTCGTGAGCAGTTCTTC
TRBV19	.	TRBJ1-2	.	CASSIGPQINYGYTF	TGTGCCAGTAGTATTGGGCCCCAGATTAACTATGGCTACACCTTC
TRBV12-3/TRBV12-4	.	TRBJ2-2	.	CASSSRVDGELFF	TGTGCCAGCAGTTCCAGGGTTGACGGGGAGCTGTTTTTT
TRBV5-1	.	TRBJ2-1	TRBD2	CASSSGLVYNEQFF	TGCGCCAGCAGCTCGGGACTAGTTTACAATGAGCAGTTCTTC
TRBV27	.	TRBJ2-1	TRBD2	CASSLSAGGPSGEQFF	TGTGCCAGCAGTTTATCAGCGGGAGGGCCCTCTGGTGAGCAGTTCTTC
TRBV7-7	.	TRBJ2-5	TRBD1	CASSFSPGGAETQYF	TGTGCTAGCAGCTTTTCACCAGGGGGCGCGGAGACCCAGTACTTC
TRBV2	.	TRBJ2-1	.	CASSEVLAESYNEQFF	TGTGCCAGCAGTGAAGTTTTAGCGGAGTCCTACAATGAGCAGTTCTTC
TRBV27	.	TRBJ1-2	TRBD1	CASSDPGTGFSYTF	TGTGCCAGCAGCGACCCCGGGACAGGGTTTAGCTACACCTTC
TRBV2	.	TRBJ1-2	TRBD1	CASRPTIQGAHGYTF	TGTGCCAGCAGACCCACCATACAGGGGGCGCATGGCTACACCTTC
TRBV5-1	.	TRBJ2-1	TRBD2	CASSLVAGAGNEQFF	TGCGCCAGCAGCTTGGTAGCGGGAGCGGGGAATGAGCAGTTCTTC
TRBV27	.	TRBJ2-7	TRBD1	CASSPQGASYEQYF	TGTGCCAGCAGTCCTCAGGGGGCCTCCTACGAGCAGTACTTC
TRBV11-2	.	TRBJ1-2	TRBD1	CASRRTGERPYGYTF	TGTGCCAGCAGGAGGACAGGGGAACGGCCCTATGGCTACACCTTC
TRBV19	.	TRBJ1-2	TRBD1	CASRDSSNDYGYTF	TGTGCCAGTCGGGACAGCTCAAACGACTATGGCTACACCTTC
TRBV10-3	.	TRBJ2-1	.	CAIVSTPPYNEQFF	TGTGCCATCGTTAGCACCCCACCTTACAATGAGCAGTTCTTC
TRBV7-9	.	TRBJ2-7	TRBD2	CASSHPWSGSRDEQYF	TGTGCCAGCAGCCACCCGTGGAGCGGGAGCCGTGACGAGCAGTACTTC
TRBV10-3	.	TRBJ2-3	TRBD2	CAISGWERASGSSTDTQYF	TGTGCCATCAGTGGCTGGGAACGGGCTAGCGGGAGTAGCACAGATACGCAGTATTTT
TRBV7-9	.	TRBJ2-7	.	CASSLVTGTYEQYF	TGTGCCAGCAGCTTAGTTACGGGGACCTACGAGCAGTACTTC
TRBV4-2	few	TRBJ2-1	TRBD2	CASSQDFAGVINEQFF	TGTGCCAGCAGCCAAGATTTTGCGGGAGTAATCAATGAGCAGTTCTTC
TRBV28	.	TRBJ2-7	.	CASSPNTGDHYEQYF	TGTGCCAGCAGTCCGAATACAGGAGACCACTACGAGCAGTACTTC
TRBV30	.	TRBJ2-2	TRBD1	CAWDRGRVTGELFF	TGTGCCTGGGACAGGGGGCGGGTAACCGGGGAGCTGTTTTTT
TRBV18	.	TRBJ2-3	TRBD1	CASSPPGDSITDTQYF	TGTGCCAGCTCACCACCCGGGGACAGTATCACAGATACGCAGTATTTT
TRBV30	.	TRBJ1-1	.	CAWTPVTEAFF	TGTGCCTGGACCCCAGTGACTGAAGCTTTCTTT
TRBV4-1	few	TRBJ2-1	TRBD2	CASSRGLATSYNEQFF	TGCGCCAGCAGCCGAGGACTAGCGACGTCCTACAATGAGCAGTTCTTC
TRBV7-2	.	TRBJ2-3	TRBD2	CASSSASGSADTQYF	TGTGCCAGCAGCTCCGCTAGCGGGAGCGCAGATACGCAGTATTTT
TRBV16	.	TRBJ2-3	.	CASSQYDDSDTQYF	TGTGCCAGCAGCCAATATGACGACTCCGATACGCAGTATTTT
TRBV19	.	TRBJ1-1	.	CASSIGGGMNTEAFF	TGTGCCAGTAGTATAGGGGGAGGGATGAACACTGAAGCTTTCTTT
TRBV4-3	once	TRBJ1-1	.	CASSQDEGVNTEAFF	TGCGCCAGCAGCCAAGATGAAGGAGTTAACACTGAAGCTTTCTTT
TRBV7-2	.	TRBJ2-5	.	CASSLSRYQETQYF	TGTGCCAGCAGCTTATCACGGTACCAAGAGACCCAGTACTTC
TRBV7-3	.	TRBJ2-1	TRBD1	CASSSLDRGLFNEQFF	TGTGCCAGCAGCTCCCTAGACAGGGGGCTTTTCAATGAGCAGTTCTTC
TRBV7-2	.	TRBJ1-2	TRBD1	CASRLTGDYGYTF	TGTGCCAGCAGGCTAACAGGGGACTATGGCTACACCTTC
TRBV6-5	.	TRBJ2-7	TRBD1	CASSRDRGTDEQYF	TGTGCCAGCAGCCGGGACAGGGGAACGGACGAGCAGTACTTC
TRBV5-1	.	TRBJ1-1	.	CASSPLTTAMNTEAFF	TGCGCCAGCAGCCCCCTAACGACAGCAATGAACACTGAAGCTTTCTTT
TRBV5-1	once	TRBJ1-3	.	CASSLGPGSPRNTIYF	TGCGCCAGCAGCTTGGGGCCAGGGTCTCCACGGAACACCATATATTTT
TRBV27	.	TRBJ1-5	TRBD1	CASSMRGGGQPQHF	TGTGCCAGCAGCATGAGAGGGGGCGGTCAGCCCCAGCATTTT
TRBV12-3/TRBV12-4	.	TRBJ2-3	.	CASSFDGSQGGYF	TGTGCCAGCAGTTTCGATGGTTCACAGGGTGGGTATTTT
TRBV27	.	TRBJ1-1	.	CASSLGTTNTEAFF	TGTGCCAGCAGTTTAGGGACAACGAACACTGAAGCTTTCTTT
TRBV6-2/TRBV6-3	.	TRBJ1-4	.	CASSYRRTASTNEKLFF	TGTGCCAGCAGTTACCGTCGGACAGCCTCAACTAATGAAAAACTGTTTTTT
TRBV2	.	TRBJ1-1	TRBD1	CASRDRGLNTEAFF	TGTGCCAGCAGAGACAGGGGGCTGAACACTGAAGCTTTCTTT
TRBV27	.	TRBJ1-1	TRBD1	CASSPMTGHLEFTEAFF	TGTGCCAGCAGTCCCATGACAGGGCATTTGGAATTCACTGAAGCTTTCTTT
TRBV9	.	TRBJ1-4	.	CASSGTAPGGKLFF	TGTGCCAGCAGCGGGACTGCGCCGGGGGGAAAACTGTTTTTT
TRBV7-9	.	TRBJ2-1	.	CASSTSGYYNEQFF	TGTGCCAGCAGCACTTCAGGGTACTACAATGAGCAGTTCTTC
TRBV19	once	TRBJ2-1	TRBD2	CASSRASGRGNEQFF	TGTGCCAGTAGTAGGGCCTCAGGGAGGGGCAATGAGCAGTTCTTC
TRBV5-1	.	TRBJ1-6	.	CASSLATGVLSPLHF	TGCGCCAGCAGCTTGGCGACGGGGGTATTGTCACCCCTCCACTTT